This T cell receptor beta chain originates from a study of T cells after yellow fever vaccination. The wider study: Low-cell-number fractions were prepared with SMART-Seq v4 Ultra Low Input.

The CDR3 sequence is 13 residues long. Germline V gene sequence: CDR1 SNHLY, CDR2 FYNNEI. Trimming stripped 10 bases from V and 1 base from J, with 13 bases between. UMIs and a universal primer site were added when TCR cDNA was made by 5'RACE template switching. TCRdb itself ran the 5' RACE reads through MiXCR, one entry per CDR3 protein. Here the sample spans some 560,000 distinct CDR3 sequences, around 16% being singletons. The sample holds one count of this clonotype. Its antigen remains unknown. Study observations and caveats: Boosting was followed by the reappearance of most primary-vaccination clones (approximately 97% CD4, 70% to 90% CD8). From the bulk population, abundant clonotypes could contaminate and appear within FACS-sorted repertoires.

This chain uses TRBV2 with TRBJ1-1; a possible D gene is TRBD1 (5 bases). The source of this sequence is a man aged 18-30 years who received the YFV17D yellow fever vaccine. Sample: PBMCs, taken about 5 days after the first yellow fever vaccination. The CDR3 DNA follows: TGTGCCACGACGGGGCGTAGGAACACTGAAGCTTTCTTT. It translates to CATTGRRNTEAFF.